These 18 T cell receptor beta chains were sequenced from one sample in a study of cytomegalovirus exposure and HLA in healthy donors. Primers: 60 Vbeta forward and 13 Jbeta reverse. Clones were read by immunoSEQ multiplex PCR, and TCRdb kept only the in-frame ones, dropping some. There are 150,000 to 250,000 clones in the sample; roughly four fifths occur only once, and under 2% lies in the top ten. Sample: PBMCs. The source is a man aged 30 to 45 in good health and CMV-seronegative.

The rearrangement links TRBV11-3 to TRBJ2-6; D is uncertain. Trimming took 5 bases from V and 4 from J, leaving 3 bases between them. The CDR3 spans 12 residues. The V gene's germline CDR1 is SGHNT and CDR2 YENEEA. The CDR3 DNA is TGTGCCAGCAGCCCAGGGGCCAACGTCCTGACTTTC. Amino acid sequence: CASSPGANVLTF. The entire variable domain, with the rest obtained from reference TRBV11-3 and TRBJ2-6, is as follows: EAGVVQSPRYKIIEKKQPVAFWCNPISGHNTLYWYLQNLGQGPELLIRYENEEAVDDSQLPKDRFSAERLKGVDSTLKIQPAELGDSAVYLCASSPGANVLTFGAGSRLTVL.

The V gene is TRBV7-9, the J gene TRBJ1-5; D remains ambiguous. V was cut by 3 bases and J by 1 base, with 13 bases left in between. The germline gives CDR1 SEHNR, CDR2 FQNEAQ (reference sequence). CDR3 size: 16 residues. The CDR3 sequence is CASSFGQRISNQPQHF. The CDR3 DNA reads as TGTGCCAGCAGCTTTGGGCAGAGAATCAGCAATCAGCCCCAGCATTTT. The whole variable domain, remainder taken from reference TRBV7-9 and TRBJ1-5, is DTGVSQNPRHKITKRGQNVTFRCDPISEHNRLYWYRQTLGQGPEFLTYFQNEAQLEKSRLLSDRFSAERPKGSFSTLEIQRTEQGDSAMYLCASSFGQRISNQPQHFGDGTRLSIL.

The V and J genes are TRBV7-9 and TRBJ2-7; D possibly uses TRBD1 or TRBD2 (7 bases each). Germline V lookup: CDR1 SEHNR, CDR2 FQNEAQ (reference sequence). CDR3 length: 15 residues. V dropped 4 bases and J dropped 4 bases, with 17 bases sitting between them. DNA for the CDR3: TGTGCCAGCAGCTCAGCAGGGGGGGAGATATACGAGCAGTACTTC. Translation: CASSSAGGEIYEQYF.

CDR3: CASSLEEGRAGETQYF. The DNA of the CDR3 is TGTGCCAGCAGCTTAGAAGAGGGGAGGGCCGGGGAGACCCAGTACTTC. The chain combines TRBV5-5 with TRBJ2-5; 7 nucleotides agree with TRBD2. CDR3 length equals 16 residues. The germline gives CDR1 SGHKS, CDR2 YYEKEE (reference sequence). After removal of 2 bases from V and 5 bases from J, the junction contained 12 bases not matched to a gene.

The J gene is TRBJ2-3, the V gene TRBV5-5, with 9 positions matching TRBD2. The CDR3 extends over 16 amino acids. Germline CDR1 reads SGHKS; CDR2 reads YYEKEE (reference sequence). Germline trimming cut 0 bases from V and 0 bases from J; bases unmatched to any gene: 2. CDR3 region: CASSLATSGSTDTQYF. CDR3 in DNA: TGTGCCAGCAGCTTGGCTACTAGCGGGAGCACAGATACGCAGTATTTT.

This chain uses TRBV6-5 with TRBJ1-5; possible D gene TRBD1, 5 bases. There are 14 residues in the CDR3. The germline V gene has CDR1 MNHEY and CDR2 SVGAGI. Trimming stripped 6 bases from V and 3 bases from J, with 12 bases between. The CDR3 coding sequence is TGTGCCAGCAGACTTGACAGTTCCAATCAGCCCCAGCATTTT. Its protein product is CASRLDSSNQPQHF.

On this clone: At one boundary the junction diverges from the germline segment, which might be a read error. This rearrangement joins TRBV2 to TRBJ2-5; 9 positions agree with TRBD1. Germline CDR1 and CDR2: SNHLY and FYNNEI. CDR3 length: 14 amino acids. The chain's CDR3 is CASSILRDRALPNF. In DNA form, the CDR3 reads TGTGCCAGCAGTATCCTCCGGGACAGGGCCCTCCCGAACTTC.

The J gene is TRBJ2-5, the V gene TRBV18; TRBD1 aligns across 11 bases. CDR1 KGHSH and CDR2 LQKENI come from the germline V gene. V shed 0 bases and J 4 bases; nucleotides not matched to a gene: 4. The CDR3 has 16 amino acids. This chain's CDR3 is CASSPPDRGPGETQYF. Here the CDR3 DNA reads TGTGCCAGCTCACCACCGGACAGGGGGCCGGGAGAGACCCAGTACTTC.

Notes on this clone: One end of the junction fails to match germline, which may point to a read error. The chain couples TRBV7-7 to TRBJ1-3, with D unclear. CDR1 and CDR2 from the germline V gene are SSHAT and FNYEAQ (reference sequence). This CDR3 comprises 16 residues. CDR3 coding DNA: TGTGCTAGCAGCCCAAACCCAGCGGGTTCAGGAAACACCATATATTTT. Translation: CASSPNPAGSGNTIYF.

J is TRBJ2-1 and V is TRBV30; no definite D call. Germline CDR1 reads GTSNPN; CDR2 reads SVGIG (reference sequence). This CDR3 spans 14 amino acids. Trimming took off 0 bases at V and 4 bases at J, with 10 bases between the two ends. The DNA for the CDR3 is TGTGCCTGGAGTGTCGGCGGAGATTACAATGAGCAGTTCTTC. Protein: CAWSVGGDYNEQFF. The whole variable domain, filled in from reference TRBV30 and TRBJ2-1, reads SQTIHQWPATLVQPVGSPLSLECTVEGTSNPNLYWYRQAAGRGLQLLFYSVGIGQISSEVPQNLSASRPQDRQFILSSKKLLLSDSGFYLCAWSVGGDYNEQFFGPGTRLTVL.

The rearrangement uses TRBV19 and TRBJ1-1; D gene uncertain. Deletions cut 7 bases from V and 5 bases from J, with 14 bases between. This CDR3 has 13 amino acids. CDR1 is LNHDA, CDR2 SQIVND, per germline (reference sequence). The CDR3 coding sequence is TGTGCCAGTATGAGGGCTACAACGACTGAAGCTTTCTTT. This translates into CASMRATTTEAFF.

V gene TRBV5-1 combines with J gene TRBJ1-5; no definite D call. V dropped 1 base and J dropped 1 base, with 9 bases sitting between them. The CDR3 is 15 amino acids. Germline loops: CDR1 SGHRS, CDR2 YFSETQ. The CDR3 coding sequence is TGCGCCAGCAGCTTGAGTGAGTGGAGCAATCAGCCCCAGCATTTT. Protein sequence: CASSLSEWSNQPQHF. Complete variable domain (other parts from reference TRBV5-1 and TRBJ1-5): KAGVTQTPRYLIKTRGQQVTLSCSPISGHRSVSWYQQTPGQGLQFLFEYFSETQRNKGNFPGRFSGRQFSNSRSEMNVSTLELGDSALYLCASSLSEWSNQPQHFGDGTRLSIL.

The DNA of the CDR3 is TGTGCCTGGATCAGACTAGCGGGATTTGACACCGGGGAGCTGTTTTTT. Its protein is CAWIRLAGFDTGELFF. This chain connects TRBV30 to TRBJ2-2; 11 nucleotides align to TRBD2. This CDR3 is built from 16 residues. CDR1 and CDR2 from the germline V gene are GTSNPN and SVGIG (reference sequence). The V gene end was trimmed by 4 bases and the J gene end by 3 bases; junction bases not matched to a gene: 7.

V gene TRBV29-1 combines with J gene TRBJ2-1, with D perhaps TRBD2 (6 bases). V was cut by 4 bases and J by 0 bases, with 13 bases left in between. This CDR3 is 15 amino acids long. Per germline, CDR1 SQVTM and CDR2 ANQGSEA. CDR3 protein: CSVAGGASSYNEQFF. CDR3 sequence (DNA): TGCAGCGTTGCGGGCGGGGCTAGCTCCTACAATGAGCAGTTCTTC.

The rearrangement uses TRBV6-5 and TRBJ2-7, with 7 bases lining up with TRBD1. CDR3 length: 14 amino acids. The J segment lost 0 bases and the V segment lost 8 bases, leaving 7 bases of the junction unmatched. Germline V lookup: CDR1 MNHEY, CDR2 SVGAGI. CDR3 protein: CASSGQENSYEQYF. The CDR3 DNA reads as TGTGCCAGCTCCGGACAGGAAAACTCCTACGAGCAGTACTTC.

The chain joins TRBV19 to TRBJ2-7, with D uncertain. Germline V gene data show CDR1 as LNHDA and CDR2 as SQIVND (reference sequence). The V end lost 6 bases, the J end lost 1 base, and 13 bases lay between the germline ends. The CDR3 runs 14 residues. The CDR3 sequence: CASSRPELSYEQYF. The CDR3 nucleotides read TGTGCCAGTAGCAGACCGGAGTTGTCCTACGAGCAGTACTTC.

The gene calls are TRBV5-8 and TRBJ2-4; 8 nucleotides match TRBD1. V lost 5 bases, J lost 3 bases, and 13 bases stayed unmatched. Germline lookup yields CDR1 SGHTS and CDR2 YDEGEE. This CDR3 region has 17 residues. This CDR3 reads CASSRGRTGFFKNIQYF. DNA of the CDR3: TGTGCCAGCAGTAGAGGCCGGACAGGGTTTTTCAAAAACATTCAGTACTTC.

The chain joins TRBV28 to TRBJ1-1; 8 positions agree with TRBD1. Trimming at V came to 1 base and at J to 5 bases, leaving 3 bases not matched to a gene. CDR3 length equals 14 residues. Germline V gene data show CDR1 as MDHEN and CDR2 as SYDVKM. Here the CDR3 reads CASSLSGGQTEAFF. The CDR3 bases are TGTGCCAGCAGTTTATCAGGGGGCCAGACTGAAGCTTTCTTT. Combining the CDR3 with reference TRBV28 and TRBJ1-1 gives the whole variable domain DVKVTQSSRYLVKRTGEKVFLECVQDMDHENMFWYRQDPGLGLRLIYFSYDVKMKEKGDIPEGYSVSREKKERFSLILESASTNQTSMYLCASSLSGGQTEAFFGQGTRLTVV.